A selection of T cell receptor beta chains follows, all from one sample in a study of blood T cells in healthy people across ages. From the 5' RACE reads, TCRdb called clonotypes with MiXCR, one entry per CDR3 protein. This sample has around 1,600,000 distinct CDR3 sequences, with 42% found just once. The sequenced sample consisted of blood. These TCRs come from a woman between 18 and 29 years old in good health. CDR3s include the opening cysteine and the closing phenylalanine or tryptophan. D genes are given only for firm matches. Where a row states a size, it is once, few, many or the class of an expanded clone; other rows omit it.

TGTGCCAGCAGCTACACAGCGATTGAAGAGACCCAGTACTTC CASSYTAIEETQYF NA TRBJ2-5 TRBV3-1 14 NA
TGTGCCAGCAGCTCAACCGGACAGGGTAACAATGAGCAGTTCTTC CASSSTGQGNNEQFF TRBD1 TRBJ2-1 TRBV7-8 15 NA
TGTGCCAGCAGTTTTCTTTTAGGGACAGGGGGCGTCGAGCAGTACTTC CASSFLLGTGGVEQYF TRBD1 TRBJ2-7 TRBV12-3/TRBV12-4 16 few
TGTGCCAGCAGCTTAGTTCCGGTACAGGGAATGGGGGACAATGAGCAGTTCTTC CASSLVPVQGMGDNEQFF NA TRBJ2-1 TRBV11-2 18 few
TGTGCCAGCAGCTTCGGGGACAGGCACAATTCACCCCTCCACTTT CASSFGDRHNSPLHF TRBD1 TRBJ1-6 TRBV7-2 15 NA
TGTGCCAGCAGCGAGGGACAGGAGAGACCCTATGGCTACACCTTC CASSEGQERPYGYTF TRBD1 TRBJ1-2 TRBV2 15 NA
TGTGCCAGCAAAACTAGGAACACTGAAGCTTTCTTT CASKTRNTEAFF NA TRBJ1-1 TRBV28 12 NA
TGTGCCAGCAGGAGGGTCTCCTACAATGAGCAGTACTTC CASRRVSYNEQYF NA TRBJ2-7 TRBV6-6 13 once
TGTGCCAGCAGTTACCGGGACAGGGCGAACACTGAAGCTTTCTTT CASSYRDRANTEAFF TRBD1 TRBJ1-1 TRBV28 15 few
TGTGCCAGCAGCTTACGTTTAGGGTGGGCCAAAAACATTCAGTACTTC CASSLRLGWAKNIQYF NA TRBJ2-4 TRBV7-2 16 NA
TGCGCCAGCAGCCCCGGGACTCCAGATACGCGGTATTTT CASSPGTPDTRYF NA TRBJ2-3 TRBV5-1 13 NA
TGTGCCAGCAACCCAGACACAGATCACCTACGGCAGCAGTACTTC CASNPDTDHLRQQYF NA TRBJ2-7 TRBV7-9 15 NA
TGTGCCAGCAGCATACAGGATATCTCCACAGATACGCAGTATTTT CASSIQDISTDTQYF NA TRBJ2-3 TRBV7-9 15 NA
TGTGCCAGCAGTTTAACCCTCTCTGGGGCCAACGTCCTGACTTTC CASSLTLSGANVLTF NA TRBJ2-6 TRBV12-3/TRBV12-4 15 many
TGTGCCACCAGACCAGGCCTTGCAACTAATGAAAAACTGTTTTTT CATRPGLATNEKLFF NA TRBJ1-4 TRBV6-5 15 NA
TGTGCCAGCAGTCCACTGGTGGGCAGGGGCGAGAGGAGCTCCTACGAGCAGTACTTC CASSPLVGRGERSSYEQYF NA TRBJ2-7 TRBV25-1 19 NA
TGCAGTGCTAGGCGGCGGGGAGGAGTGACCCAGTACTTC CSARRRGGVTQYF NA TRBJ2-5 TRBV20-1 13 NA
TGTGCCAGCAGCCCTAGACCCCTAAGAGAGACCCAGTACTTC CASSPRPLRETQYF NA TRBJ2-5 TRBV11-2 14 few
TGTGCTAGTGGTTTTAGTCCGGCAGGCAATCAGCCCCAGCATTTT CASGFSPAGNQPQHF NA TRBJ1-5 TRBV12-5 15 once
TGTGCCAGCAGTTCAGGGATAGGGAGCACAGATACGCAGTATTTT CASSSGIGSTDTQYF NA TRBJ2-3 TRBV6-5 15 few
TGTGCCAGCAGCTTACTCGGACTAGCGGGAGCTTTGTGGCAGTTCTTC CASSLLGLAGALWQFF TRBD2 TRBJ2-1 TRBV7-2 16 few
TGCGCCAGCAGCCAAGATTCGACAGGGCCCCCCGATACGCAGTATTTT CASSQDSTGPPDTQYF TRBD1 TRBJ2-3 TRBV4-3 16 NA
TGTGCCAGCACTTACCTTGGAAGGACGGATACGCAGTATTTT CASTYLGRTDTQYF NA TRBJ2-3 TRBV6-2/TRBV6-3 14 NA
TGCGCCAGCAGCCAAATTTCCGGGTTTAACTATGGCTACACCTTC CASSQISGFNYGYTF NA TRBJ1-2 TRBV4-1 15 NA
TGTGCCAGCAGTGAAGGTCGCGCCTGGGGTCAGCCCCAGCATTTT CASSEGRAWGQPQHF NA TRBJ1-5 TRBV6-1 15 NA
TGTGCCAGCAGCCGAGCCGGGACTCACAATGAGCAGTTCTTC CASSRAGTHNEQFF NA TRBJ2-1 TRBV7-2 14 NA
TGTGCCAGCAGTTATAATCTCAGGGGAGGCTACACCTTC CASSYNLRGGYTF NA TRBJ1-2 TRBV6-5 13 NA
TGTGCCTGGAGTCCAACGGCCTTTTGGTATGGCTACACCTTC CAWSPTAFWYGYTF NA TRBJ1-2 TRBV30 14 NA